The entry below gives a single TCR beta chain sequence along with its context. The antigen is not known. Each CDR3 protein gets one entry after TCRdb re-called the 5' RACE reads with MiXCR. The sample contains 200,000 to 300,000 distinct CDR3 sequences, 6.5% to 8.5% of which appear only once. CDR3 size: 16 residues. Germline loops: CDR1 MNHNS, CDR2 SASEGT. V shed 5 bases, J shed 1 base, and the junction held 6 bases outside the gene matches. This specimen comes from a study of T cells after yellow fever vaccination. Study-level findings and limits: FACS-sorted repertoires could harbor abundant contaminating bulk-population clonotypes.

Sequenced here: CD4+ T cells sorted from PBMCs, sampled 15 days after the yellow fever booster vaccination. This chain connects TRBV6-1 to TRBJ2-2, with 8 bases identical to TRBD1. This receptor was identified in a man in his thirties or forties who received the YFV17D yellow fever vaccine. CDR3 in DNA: TGTGCCAGCAGTAAAACAGGGGGATGGAACACCGGGGAGCTGTTTTTT. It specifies CASSKTGGWNTGELFF.